These 30 T cell receptor beta chains were sequenced from one sample in a study of OX40 agonist ivuxolimab in advanced cancers. The method was immunoSEQ multiplex PCR; TCRdb's version includes in-frame clones alone and lacks a portion of them. The sample has fewer than 75,000 clones, roughly 87% seen once. Sequenced material: CD4+ or CD8+ T cells sorted from blood, taken in a trial of the OX40 agonist ivuxolimab. The receptor set was obtained from an adult with an advanced solid tumor such as melanoma, head and neck, liver or kidney cancer.

This clone was counted only a few times. V gene TRBV28 combines with J gene TRBJ2-2, with D hard to call. This CDR3 contains 14 residues. Germline V gene data show CDR1 as MDHEN and CDR2 as SYDVKM. V was clipped by 5 bases and J by 4 bases, with 11 bases between them. This chain's CDR3 is CASSSPGSTGELFF. CDR3 coding DNA: TGTGCCAGCAGTAGCCCGGGCAGCACCGGGGAGCTGTTTTTT.

The V and J genes are TRBV6-6 and TRBJ2-3; D might be TRBD2 (6 bases). Per germline, CDR1 MNHNY and CDR2 SVGAGI (reference sequence). The length of the CDR3 is 16 residues. V was clipped by 6 bases and J by 7 bases, with 23 bases between them. The CDR3 DNA follows: TGTGCCAGCAGACGGGGGACCACAACCTCACAGAATACGCAGTATTTT. It codes for CASRRGTTTSQNTQYF.

This rearrangement joins TRBV9 to TRBJ2-1; D gene ambiguous. CDR3 length: 16 residues. Germline V gene lookup returns CDR1 SGDLS and CDR2 YYNGEE. V dropped 0 bases and J dropped 0 bases, with 10 bases sitting between them. CDR3 residues: CASSVDWSGSYNEQFF. CDR3 in DNA: TGTGCCAGCAGCGTAGACTGGTCGGGCTCCTACAATGAGCAGTTCTTC.

The chain joins TRBV7-8 to TRBJ2-2, with D hard to call. V was shortened by 5 bases and J by 5 bases, with 9 bases between the two germline ends. Germline assignment: CDR1 SGHVS and CDR2 FQNEAQ. The CDR3 sequence is 13 residues long. The CDR3 DNA reads as TGTGCCAGCAGCCTAAGGGTTACCGGGGAGCTGTTTTTT. Protein product: CASSLRVTGELFF.

The V call is TRBV10-3, the J call TRBJ1-5; TRBD1 matches 7 bases. Germline V lookup: CDR1 ENHRY, CDR2 SYGVKD. The CDR3 length is 16 residues. The trim removed 3 bases at V and 1 base at J, leaving 6 bases unmatched. CDR3 amino acids: CAISDRQGGSNQPQHF. DNA of the CDR3: TGTGCCATCAGTGACAGACAGGGTGGGAGCAATCAGCCCCAGCATTTT.

The V and J genes are TRBV7-8 and TRBJ2-5, with 7 bases identical to TRBD1. Germline V gene lookup returns CDR1 SGHVS and CDR2 FQNEAQ. The CDR3 length is 12 residues. V dropped 7 bases and J dropped 10; count of bases not matched to a gene: 9. CDR3 DNA sequence: TGTGCCAGCACCCGGACAGGTGCCGTCCAGTACTTC. This sequence encodes CASTRTGAVQYF.

The chain combines TRBV28 with TRBJ1-4; 9 positions agree with TRBD1. Germline CDR1 MDHEN, CDR2 SYDVKM. CDR3 size: 14 residues. V lost 3 bases to trimming and J lost 7 bases; unmatched junction nucleotides: 3. The CDR3 sequence is CASSLGQGLEKLFF. In DNA form, the CDR3 reads TGTGCCAGCAGTTTGGGACAGGGTCTTGAAAAACTGTTTTTT.

The V gene is TRBV6-5, the J gene TRBJ1-4; no clear D. Deletions cut 6 bases from V and 3 bases from J, with 11 bases between. CDR3 size: 14 residues. Looked up from germline, CDR1 is MNHEY and CDR2 is SVGAGI. The DNA for the CDR3 is TGTGCCAGCAGCAGTGTAGTATCTAATGAAAAACTGTTTTTT. Translating it yields CASSSVVSNEKLFF.

V and J are TRBV7-2 and TRBJ2-7; D is ambiguous. V lost 8 bases, J lost 4 bases, and 15 bases lay in between. The CDR3 length is 13 residues. Germline assignment: CDR1 SGHTA and CDR2 FQGNSA. CDR3 sequence: CASSPGSGYEQYF. The CDR3 DNA reads TGTGCCAGCTCCCCCGGCTCCGGGTACGAGCAGTACTTC.

The gene calls are TRBV18 and TRBJ2-3, with 9 positions matching TRBD2. J was trimmed by 1 base and V by 2 bases; bases with no gene match: 1. The CDR3 contains 15 residues. The germline V gene encodes CDR1 KGHSH and CDR2 LQKENI. The CDR3 sequence is CASSPSSGGTDTQYF. CDR3 in DNA: TGTGCCAGCTCACCATCTAGCGGGGGCACAGATACGCAGTATTTT.

The rearrangement links TRBV7-9 to TRBJ1-2; perhaps TRBD1 as D (5 bases). Trimming pared 7 bases from V and 4 bases from J, leaving 19 bases between. The CDR3 spans 15 residues. Germline V gives CDR1 SEHNR, CDR2 FQNEAQ (reference sequence). The CDR3 DNA is TGTGCCAGCACCCCTTTGCGGGACGGAACCTATGGCTACACCTTC. Amino acid sequence: CASTPLRDGTYGYTF.

DNA for the CDR3: TGCGCCAGCAGGGGCCCGGGGGCCTCCTACGAGCAGTACTTC. This sequence encodes CASRGPGASYEQYF. This sequence joins TRBV10-2 and TRBJ2-7; the D call may be TRBD1 or TRBD2 (6 bases each). Germline assignment: CDR1 WSHSY and CDR2 SAAADI. CDR3 size: 14 residues. Trimming pared 6 bases from V and 0 bases from J, leaving 12 bases between.

This sequence joins TRBV25-1 and TRBJ2-3; D perhaps matches TRBD2 (6 bases). The ends were cut back, 3 bases at V and 1 base at J, with 11 bases in the middle. Per the germline V gene, CDR1 is MGHDK and CDR2 is SYGVNS. The CDR3 length is 15 residues. The CDR3: CASSELGLGTDTQYF. DNA for the CDR3: TGTGCCAGCAGTGAGCTGGGACTTGGCACAGATACGCAGTATTTT.

The V and J genes are TRBV4-1 and TRBJ2-2; 9 nucleotides agree with TRBD2. V was clipped by 0 bases and J by 4 bases; unmatched bases: 12. Germline lookup yields CDR1 MGHRA and CDR2 YSYEKL. This CDR3 contains 19 residues. CDR3 sequence (DNA): TGCGCCAGCAGCCAAGATCAGGGTAGCGGGAGACGGGGCACCGGGGAGCTGTTTTTT. Translation gives CASSQDQGSGRRGTGELFF.

V and J are TRBV5-6 and TRBJ2-5, with TRBD1 as a possible D gene (6 bases). Germline V lookup: CDR1 SGHDT, CDR2 YYEEEE. The CDR3 is 15 amino acids. V was trimmed by 4 bases and J by 4 bases, leaving 17 bases between them. In DNA, the CDR3 is TGTGCCAGCAGCCAGGGGTGGGATTCTGGAGAGACCCAGTACTTC. Protein sequence: CASSQGWDSGETQYF.

The V and J genes are TRBV29-1 and TRBJ1-2; maybe TRBD1 (5 bases). Germline V lookup: CDR1 SQVTM, CDR2 ANQGSEA. V was pared by 1 base and J by 8 bases, with 11 bases between. This CDR3 is built from 12 residues. The CDR3 DNA follows: TGCAGCGTTGAAGTACTGGGGGGAGGCTACACCTTC. Its protein product is CSVEVLGGGYTF.

The J gene is TRBJ2-3, the V gene TRBV19; D is ambiguous. V lost 4 bases to trimming and J lost 6 bases, with 11 bases between them. CDR1 is LNHDA and CDR2 is SQIVND in the germline V gene (reference sequence). The CDR3 has 13 residues. The CDR3 DNA is TGTGCCAGTAGTAAACTGGACCCCGATACGCAGTATTTT. This codes for CASSKLDPDTQYF.

In its sample, this clone was seen a few times. J is TRBJ2-2 and V is TRBV5-1; 7 positions match TRBD1. The CDR3 is made up of 16 amino acids. The J segment lost 4 bases and the V segment lost 4 bases, leaving 10 bases of the junction unmatched. Germline assignment: CDR1 SGHRS and CDR2 YFSETQ. The CDR3 DNA follows: TGCGCCAGCAGCGTACAAGGGGGCAGTCGCACCGGGGAGCTGTTTTTT. The encoded protein is CASSVQGGSRTGELFF.

The chain couples TRBV7-9 to TRBJ2-7; maybe TRBD1 (6 bases). Germline V gene sequence: CDR1 SEHNR, CDR2 FQNEAQ (reference sequence). V was trimmed by 5 bases and J by 0 bases, leaving 11 bases between them. The CDR3 has 14 amino acids. The CDR3 DNA follows: TGTGCCAGCAGCACTACAGGGAACTCCTACGAGCAGTACTTC. Its protein product is CASSTTGNSYEQYF.

This clone was recorded a few times. The chain uses TRBV6-1 and TRBJ1-4; D gene ambiguous. The V and J ends lost 4 bases and 7 bases respectively, with 13 bases between them. Germline CDR1 is MNHNS and CDR2 is SASEGT. The CDR3 runs 14 residues. DNA of the CDR3: TGTGCCAGCAGTGCACACCTGACACGTGAAAAACTGTTTTTT. It yields the protein CASSAHLTREKLFF.

This chain uses TRBV14 with TRBJ2-3, with D possibly being TRBD2 (5 bases). Trimming cost V 0 bases and J 6 bases, with 7 bases left between them. The CDR3 covers 13 residues. The germline V gene has CDR1 SGHDN and CDR2 FVKESK. DNA of the CDR3: TGTGCCAGCAGCCAAGATAGGAGGGATACGCAGTATTTT. This encodes CASSQDRRDTQYF. The variable domain in full, completed from reference TRBV14 and TRBJ2-3, reads EAGVTQFPSHSVIEKGQTVTLRCDPISGHDNLYWYRRVMGKEIKFLLHFVKESKQDESGMPNNRFLAERTGGTYSTLKVQPAELEDSGVYFCASSQDRRDTQYFGPGTRLTVL.

V gene TRBV19 combines with J gene TRBJ2-1, with TRBD1 identical over 7 bases. V gave up 5 bases and J gave up 2 bases; unmatched junction bases: 9. CDR3 length equals 16 residues. Germline V CDR1 and CDR2: LNHDA, SQIVND (reference sequence). The CDR3 DNA follows: TGTGCCAGTAGTGGAGGACCCGGGACAGCCTACAATGAGCAGTTCTTC. Translation: CASSGGPGTAYNEQFF.

The chain links TRBV28 to TRBJ1-5; D is possibly TRBD1 (6 bases). Germline V CDR1 and CDR2: MDHEN, SYDVKM. CDR3 length equals 15 residues. Trimming removed 6 bases at V and 3 bases at J, with 15 bases between. The CDR3 protein is CASRGGARDNQPQHF. As DNA, the CDR3 is TGTGCCAGCAGAGGGGGGGCCCGCGACAATCAGCCCCAGCATTTT. Drawing the rest from reference TRBV28 and TRBJ1-5, the complete variable domain is DVKVTQSSRYLVKRTGEKVFLECVQDMDHENMFWYRQDPGLGLRLIYFSYDVKMKEKGDIPEGYSVSREKKERFSLILESASTNQTSMYLCASRGGARDNQPQHFGDGTRLSIL.

CDR3 protein: CASSSRTGTDTEAFF. CDR3 DNA: TGTGCCAGCAGCTCACGGACAGGGACGGACACTGAAGCTTTCTTT. The rearrangement uses TRBV7-2 and TRBJ1-1; 8 bases line up with TRBD1. Germline trimming cut 4 bases from V and 3 bases from J; bases unmatched to any gene: 7. Germline assignment: CDR1 SGHTA and CDR2 FQGNSA. CDR3 length equals 15 residues.

This chain uses TRBV2 with TRBJ2-3; TRBD2 matches at 7 bases. This CDR3 comprises 15 residues. The germline V gene encodes CDR1 SNHLY and CDR2 FYNNEI. V lost 4 bases, J lost 7 bases, and 11 bases stayed unmatched. The CDR3 reads CASSVSGRELNTQYF. CDR3 nucleotides: TGTGCCAGCAGTGTCTCGGGGCGGGAGTTAAATACGCAGTATTTT.

The chain is built from TRBV28 and TRBJ1-5; 9 nucleotides line up with TRBD1. The CDR3 sequence is 17 residues long. J gave up 0 bases and V 4 bases, and 7 bases lay outside the gene matches. Per the germline V gene, CDR1 is MDHEN and CDR2 is SYDVKM. CDR3 loop: CASSSLRQGDSNQPQHF. The DNA for the CDR3 is TGTGCCAGCAGTTCTCTTCGACAGGGGGATAGCAATCAGCCCCAGCATTTT.

This chain joins TRBV5-4 and TRBJ2-3; D is perhaps TRBD2 (5 bases). Germline CDR1 reads SGHNT; CDR2 reads YYREEE (reference sequence). V lost 3 bases and J 5 bases, leaving 16 bases between the germline ends. This CDR3 has 15 amino acids. CDR3 nucleotide sequence: TGTGCCAGCAGCTCCCAACTAGTCGGAGGAGATACGCAGTATTTT. It specifies CASSSQLVGGDTQYF.

This clone was found a few times. V usage is TRBV9 and J usage is TRBJ1-1; the D is unclear. Looked up from germline, CDR1 is SGDLS and CDR2 is YYNGEE. The CDR3 spans 13 residues. V dropped 6 bases and J dropped 2 bases, with 11 bases sitting between them. This CDR3 reads CASTALSNTEAFF. In DNA form, the CDR3 reads TGTGCCAGCACCGCCTTATCAAACACTGAAGCTTTCTTT. The full variable domain, completed using reference TRBV9 and TRBJ1-1, is DSGVTQTPKHLITATGQRVTLRCSPRSGDLSVYWYQQSLDQGLQFLIQYYNGEERAKGNILERFSAQQFPDLHSELNLSSLELGDSALYFCASTALSNTEAFFGQGTRLTVV.

This chain uses TRBV28 with TRBJ1-1; D remains unclear. The V and J ends lost 7 bases and 0 bases respectively, with 15 bases between them. Germline assignment: CDR1 MDHEN and CDR2 SYDVKM. The CDR3 has 15 residues. The CDR3 loop is CASTPFRSLNTEAFF. The CDR3 nucleotides read TGTGCCAGCACCCCTTTTCGGAGCCTGAACACTGAAGCTTTCTTT.

The count of this clone is one. It is likely a read error: a sequence one base away is far more abundant. The V call is TRBV5-1, the J call TRBJ1-2; possibly TRBD1 for D (6 bases). CDR1 is SGHRS and CDR2 is YFSETQ in the germline V gene. The CDR3 sequence is 14 residues long. Trimming removed 2 bases at V and 11 bases at J, with 19 bases between. This CDR3 is CASSFDGGQIVYTF. For the CDR3, the DNA is TGCGCCAGCAGCTTTGATGGGGGGCAAATCGTTTACACCTTC.